In its sample, the clone carrying this TCR beta chain was seen a few times. This sample includes further DNA sequences coding for the same CDR3. Profiling relied on immunoSEQ multiplex PCR, and the TCRdb table lists in-frame clones only, not all of them. This table holds 250,000 to 350,000 clones, about 86% found once. The data were taken from a study of blood T cell repertoires in COVID-19. Overall study context: Samples of COVID-19 (acute and convalescent) were obtained from the United States, Italy and Spain. The cDNA or gDNA used as material had been derived from T cells, B-cell-depleted T cells, or PBMCs.

CDR3 length equals 15 residues. Trimming took 1 base from V and 4 from J; bases not matched to a gene: 6. Germline V gene data show CDR1 as SGHDN and CDR2 as FVKESK. Input material: peripheral blood. The rearrangement joins TRBV14 to TRBJ1-2; TRBD1 matches 7 bases. The receptor comes from a person aged 65-85 years with COVID-19, enrolled during active disease. The DNA for the CDR3 is TGTGCCAGCAGCCAAGGACAGGGAAGAAGCTATGGCTACACCTTC. This gives the protein CASSQGQGRSYGYTF.